This T cell receptor (beta chain) was recorded in a study of shared T cell receptors in the human thymus (dated by TCRdb to about 2021). Background for the entire study: The study examined how self-reactive, shared T-cell receptor alpha chains are generated in the human thymus.

V and J lose 4 bases and 4 bases, and a span of 29 bases separates them. Looking up the germline V gene yields CDR1 SGHDN and CDR2 FVKESK. The cysteine opens and the phenylalanine closes a CDR3 of 20 amino acids. Solely the CDR3 DNA is kept, with 60 bases framed from the first base. This clone was picked up a small number of times. What antigen it recognizes has not been identified. Within one base of it there is no much larger clone, and no base qualities were kept. Libraries were constructed by the immunoSEQ multiplex PCR assay. TCRdb provides this immuneACCESS table in a form limited to in-frame rearrangements. Some clones are lacking; in checked studies, under half of them reflect an unresolved V gene, and why the rest are absent is not known. The sample table contains 500,000 to 850,000 clones; only one count was recorded for more than 70% of them. Clones ranked in the top ten supply just under 0.0095% of the sample.

The same specimen was also included in a second study, on human thymus T cells. The second study's paper adds: The donors were immunologically healthy infants in Finland who had open corrective cardiac surgery for congenital heart defects. The thymus tissue came from surgical resects taken out during corrective cardiac surgery. V and J gene segment usage appeared biased in both thymic and peripheral blood repertoires. The related research found that thymic TCR repertoires overlapped highly between unrelated individuals. The study characterized TCR alpha and beta repertoires from eight infant thymus samples and a few related peripheral blood samples. The cohort included about 6 male and a couple of female infants, with donor ages spanning 7 to 244 days. After being mechanically released from the tissue, thymocytes were kept at -70 degrees C in pellets of roughly 10-30 million cells. A QIAsymphony instrument was used to extract genomic DNA from frozen cell pellets. Using the immunoSEQ multiplex PCR assay, the TCRB and TCRAD loci were amplified from a standardized quantity of quality-controlled genomic DNA. Amplicons spanned the V(D)J region at a length sufficient to cover the CDR3 and identify V and J genes. The commercial immunoSEQ service was used to sequence amplicons on an Illumina platform. Primer bias and sequencing errors were corrected as previously described, and TCRAD and TCRB definitions were based on the IMGT database. immunoSEQ Analyzer 3.0 and VDJTools were used for repertoire analysis, which covered basic statistics, V/J segment usage, diversity estimates, rarefaction and pairwise overlap. Chao1, ChaoE, Efron-Thisted, Shannon and inverse Simpson indices were used to estimate diversity, which was also estimated on datasets down-sampled to the smallest sample. Repertoire overlap was assessed by strict matching of CDR3 nucleotide sequence, V gene and J gene, and clustering was done by Jaccard-based multidimensional scaling. On average, thymus samples gave 800,000 or so unique TCRB clonotypes, whereas blood samples gave roughly 80,000.

Recombination joined TRBV14 with TRBJ1-3; a confident D gene designation cannot be given. This clonotype was sampled from a boy in the first two years of life with a congenital heart defect. Donor details come from another sample of the same person, matched by shared clones. The sequenced sample was thymocytes. For the CDR3, the sequence is CASSPHLGKDGLIAGNTIYF. The base sequence is TGTGCCAGCAGCCCCCACCTGGGCAAAGACGGGCTCATAGCGGGAAACACCATATATTTT.